Sequencing of this TCR beta chain was carried out in a study of T cell responses to AZD1222 COVID-19 vaccine. Study outcomes and limitations: Clonal diversity was possibly underestimated, and white British individuals and females predominated among donors. Vaccine-associated CD4 TCRs spanned spike, dominant at 160-218 and 743-854. Increases in Spike-specific TCR breadth and depth were seen after two AZD1222 doses.

Sequencing was performed with immunoSEQ multiplex PCR; in TCRdb, only in-frame clones are kept and a portion is missing. This table has 150,000 to 200,000 clones, approximately 92% appearing once. The germline V gene encodes CDR1 SGHTA and CDR2 FQGNSA. The CDR3 is made up of 14 amino acids. Deletions cut 3 bases from V and 1 base from J, with 10 bases between. Turning to this clone: The antigen is unknown.

The chain couples TRBV7-2 to TRBJ2-7; D gene ambiguous. Sample: peripheral blood, taken 28 days after the second dose of the MenACWY control vaccine. The sequence came from an adult who received the MenACWY meningococcal vaccine as a control. The CDR3 bases are TGTGCCAGCAGCTTCGATCCCCGGTCCTACGAGCAGTACTTC. Translation gives CASSFDPRSYEQYF.